The 7 T cell receptor beta chains listed next were all sequenced from one sample in a study of PD-1 blockade in mismatch repair-deficient tumors. Using immunoSEQ multiplex PCR, the repertoire was profiled, and TCRdb retains in-frame clones only, with some absent. The table includes tens of thousands of clones, 65% to 85% detected once. Sequencing used peripheral blood, obtained 12 weeks after starting pembrolizumab. These receptors were collected from an adult with mismatch repair-deficient cancer.

CDR3 sequence (DNA): TGTGCCAGCAGTTACTCTCCCGGGAGCTCCTACGAGCAGTACTTC. Amino acids: CASSYSPGSSYEQYF. The gene calls are TRBV6-5 and TRBJ2-7, with TRBD2 as a possible D gene (6 bases). The germline V gene encodes CDR1 MNHEY and CDR2 SVGAGI. Trimming took 0 bases from V and 0 from J, leaving 9 bases between them. This CDR3 comprises 15 residues.

The chain is built from TRBV7-2 and TRBJ2-3; the match to TRBD2 covers 9 bases. The CDR3 has 16 residues. In germline, CDR1 is SGHTA, CDR2 FQGNSA. J was trimmed by 6 bases and V by 5 bases; bases with no gene match: 12. The CDR3 coding sequence is TGTGCCAGCAGCACTCGACTAGCGGTGGAGGGGGATACGCAGTATTTT. Amino acids: CASSTRLAVEGDTQYF. Full variable domain (missing parts from reference TRBV7-2 and TRBJ2-3): GAGVSQSPSNKVTEKGKDVELRCDPISGHTALYWYRQSLGQGLEFLIYFQGNSAPDKSGLPSDRFSAERTGGSVSTLTIQRTQQEDSAVYLCASSTRLAVEGDTQYFGPGTRLTVL.

J is TRBJ1-1 and V is TRBV5-1, with TRBD1 matching over 9 bases. CDR1 and CDR2 (germline): SGHRS, YFSETQ. The V gene end was trimmed by 1 base and the J gene end by 4 bases; junction bases not matched to a gene: 5. The CDR3 runs 15 residues. The CDR3 DNA sequence: TGCGCCAGCAGCTTGCAGGGGGACAGGGCCACTGAAGCTTTCTTT. The encoded protein is CASSLQGDRATEAFF.

In DNA, the CDR3 is TGTGCCAGCAGCCCCCCGGGACAGTCCCCCCAAGAGACCCAGTACTTC. Its protein product is CASSPPGQSPQETQYF. The chain has TRBV7-8 and TRBJ2-5, with 7 bases identical to TRBD1. V lost 5 bases, J lost 1 base, and 10 bases stayed unmatched. CDR3 length: 16 residues. Per germline, CDR1 SGHVS and CDR2 FQNEAQ.

The chain uses TRBV9 and TRBJ2-1; 11 bases are shared with TRBD2. This CDR3 is 16 amino acids long. CDR1 SGDLS and CDR2 YYNGEE come from the germline V gene. V lost 4 bases to trimming and J lost 6 bases; unmatched junction nucleotides: 9. CDR3: CASSLGTSGRINEQFF. In DNA, the CDR3 is TGTGCCAGCAGCCTCGGGACTAGCGGAAGAATCAATGAGCAGTTCTTC.

The chain uses TRBV6-1 and TRBJ2-4; no reliable D call. This CDR3 contains 13 residues. Trimming took 3 bases from V and 8 from J, leaving 11 bases between them. The germline V gene has CDR1 MNHNS and CDR2 SASEGT. The CDR3 region is CASSDGPWDIQYF. The CDR3 DNA follows: TGTGCCAGCAGTGATGGCCCTTGGGACATTCAGTACTTC.

The V and J genes are TRBV27 and TRBJ1-1; 10 bases are shared with TRBD1. V shed 0 bases and J 0 bases; nucleotides not matched to a gene: 1. CDR3 length: 16 residues. The germline V gene encodes CDR1 MNHEY and CDR2 SMNVEV (reference sequence). CDR3 bases: TGTGCCAGCAGTTTATCGACAGGGGGCCTGAACACTGAAGCTTTCTTT. This sequence encodes CASSLSTGGLNTEAFF.